This TCR beta chain came from a study of cytomegalovirus exposure and HLA in healthy donors. Study-wide findings and caveats: A few CMV-associated chains were confirmed in vitro to be specific for CMV antigens. 164 TCR beta chains were listed as cytomegalovirus-associated. Rarity marked most TCR sequences, yet some public TCRs occurred in many donors. The classifier, whose performance was assessed in both the original and validation cohorts, reportedly diagnosed cytomegalovirus status with high specificity and sensitivity.

Regarding this clone: Its antigen is undetermined.

Clones were sequenced by immunoSEQ multiplex PCR, and TCRdb holds only the in-frame ones, with some missing. The repertoire includes about 76,000 clones, roughly 94% of them detected once, and 1.5% to 2% sits in the top ten. Trimming pared 3 bases from V and 3 bases from J, leaving 16 bases between. The CDR3 is 15 residues long. The germline V gene has CDR1 SQVTM and CDR2 ANQGSEA. This receptor was taken from a woman aged 18-29 years in good health and CMV-seropositive. J is TRBJ2-3 and V is TRBV29-1; D is perhaps TRBD2 (6 bases). Sequenced input: PBMCs. The DNA of the CDR3 is TGCAGCGTTGATCGGCTAGCGAGCGGGACAGATACGCAGTATTTT. Encoded protein: CSVDRLASGTDTQYF.